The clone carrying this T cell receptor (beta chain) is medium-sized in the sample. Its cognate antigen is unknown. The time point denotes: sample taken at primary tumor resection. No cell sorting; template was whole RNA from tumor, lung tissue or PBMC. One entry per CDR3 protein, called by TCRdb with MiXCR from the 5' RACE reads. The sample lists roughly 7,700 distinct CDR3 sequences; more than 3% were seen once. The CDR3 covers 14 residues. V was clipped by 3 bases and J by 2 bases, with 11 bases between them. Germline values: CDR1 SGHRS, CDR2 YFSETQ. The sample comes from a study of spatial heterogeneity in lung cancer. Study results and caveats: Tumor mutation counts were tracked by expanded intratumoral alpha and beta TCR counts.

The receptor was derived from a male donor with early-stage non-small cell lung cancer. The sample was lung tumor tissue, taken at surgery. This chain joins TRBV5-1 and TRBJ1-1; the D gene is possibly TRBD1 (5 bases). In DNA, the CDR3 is TGCGCCAGCAGCTACGGGACCCTAAACACTGAAGCTTTCTTT. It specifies CASSYGTLNTEAFF.